These 7 T cell receptor beta chains originate from one sample sequenced in a study of breast tumors, draining lymph nodes, adjacent tissues. TCRdb called the multiplex PCR reads again in MiXCR, with one record for every CDR3 protein. The sample shows about 170,000 distinct CDR3 sequences, 33% of them seen only once. Samples came from axillary lymph nodes draining the breast cancer. The sample comprised axillary lymph node tissue. The receptors stem from a female donor with breast cancer. Some clones in this sample may be carry-over from other donors' samples.

This clonotype was seen many times. The chain links TRBV2 to TRBJ2-1, with a tentative D call TRBD2 (7 bases). The CDR3 sequence is 15 residues long. Trimming cost V 7 bases and J 0 bases, with 13 bases left between them. Germline V lookup: CDR1 SNHLY, CDR2 FYNNEI. CDR3 sequence (DNA): TGTGCCAGCAACCCGGGGGGCCGCTCCTACAATGAGCAGTTCTTC. It is translated as CASNPGGRSYNEQFF. The full variable domain, rest sourced from reference TRBV2 and TRBJ2-1, is EPEVTQTPSHQVTQMGQEVILRCVPISNHLYFYWYRQILGQKVEFLVSFYNNEISEKSEIFDDQFSVERPDGSNFTLKIRSTKLEDSAMYFCASNPGGRSYNEQFFGPGTRLTVL.

This clonotype was counted a few times. V and J are TRBV15 and TRBJ1-1, with 7 positions matching TRBD1. The CDR3 totals 14 residues. The V and J ends lost 4 bases and 6 bases, in that order; junction bases with no gene match: 8. The germline V gene encodes CDR1 LNHNV and CDR2 YYDKDF (reference sequence). Here the CDR3 reads CATSTGGIWAEAFF. The CDR3 coding sequence is TGTGCCACCAGCACAGGGGGGATCTGGGCTGAAGCTTTCTTT. Combining the CDR3 with reference TRBV15 and TRBJ1-1 gives the whole variable domain DAMVIQNPRYQVTQFGKPVTLSCSQTLNHNVMYWYQQKSSQAPKLLFHYYDKDFNNEADTPDNFQSRRPNTSFCFLDIRSPGLGDTAMYLCATSTGGIWAEAFFGQGTRLTVV.

About this clonotype: A read error may account for a junction end that differs from germline. This chain uses TRBV7-6 with TRBJ2-2; possibly TRBD2 for D (6 bases). The CDR3 is made up of 15 amino acids. The germline CDR1 and CDR2 sequences are SGHVS and FNYEAQ. DNA for the CDR3: TGTGCCAGCAGCTTAGTAGGAGGGAACACCGGGGAGCTGGTTTTT. Protein sequence: CASSLVGGNTGELVF.

This clonotype has only a few counts. A single base separates this from a much larger clone, so it may be a read error. In DNA form, the CDR3 reads TGCGCCAGCGGCCAAGGAGGACTAGCGAACGAGCAGTACTTC. It encodes CASGQGGLANEQYF. The rearrangement joins TRBV4-1 to TRBJ2-7; TRBD2 agrees at 9 bases. Germline V gene sequence: CDR1 MGHRA, CDR2 YSYEKL. This CDR3 spans 14 amino acids.

This clonotype occurred many times. Relative to the germline gene, one junction end is altered; a read error may explain this. This chain uses TRBV7-2 with TRBJ2-7, with 11 bases identical to TRBD2. From germline, CDR1 is SGHTA and CDR2 FQGNSA. The CDR3 runs to 16 residues. CDR3 DNA: TGTGCCAGCAGCCTAGCCCGTGGACTAGCGGGTAAGGAGCAGTACTTC. As protein: CASSLARGLAGKEQYF.

A word on this clonotype: This may arise from a read error, as a much more abundant clone is one base away. In this CDR3 the conserved last residue, phenylalanine or tryptophan, is missing, so a read error is likely. The J gene is TRBJ2-3, the V gene TRBV30; D not resolved. CDR1 and CDR2 (germline): GTSNPN, SVGIG (reference sequence). This CDR3 spans 14 amino acids. Trimming removed 5 bases at V and 0 bases at J, with 12 bases between. The CDR3 is CAWAGSLSTDTQYL. CDR3 in DNA: TGTGCCTGGGCCGGATCCTTGAGCACAGATACGCAGTATTTG.

This clonotype has a handful of counts. The CDR3 here is CASSAINTEAFF. CDR3 coding DNA: TGTGCCAGCAGCGCCATAAACACTGAAGCTTTCTTT. The rearrangement joins TRBV7-6 to TRBJ1-1; no clear D. Germline values: CDR1 SGHVS, CDR2 FNYEAQ. This CDR3 has 12 amino acids. The germline V and J ends were trimmed by 5 bases and 2 bases, with 6 bases remaining between them.